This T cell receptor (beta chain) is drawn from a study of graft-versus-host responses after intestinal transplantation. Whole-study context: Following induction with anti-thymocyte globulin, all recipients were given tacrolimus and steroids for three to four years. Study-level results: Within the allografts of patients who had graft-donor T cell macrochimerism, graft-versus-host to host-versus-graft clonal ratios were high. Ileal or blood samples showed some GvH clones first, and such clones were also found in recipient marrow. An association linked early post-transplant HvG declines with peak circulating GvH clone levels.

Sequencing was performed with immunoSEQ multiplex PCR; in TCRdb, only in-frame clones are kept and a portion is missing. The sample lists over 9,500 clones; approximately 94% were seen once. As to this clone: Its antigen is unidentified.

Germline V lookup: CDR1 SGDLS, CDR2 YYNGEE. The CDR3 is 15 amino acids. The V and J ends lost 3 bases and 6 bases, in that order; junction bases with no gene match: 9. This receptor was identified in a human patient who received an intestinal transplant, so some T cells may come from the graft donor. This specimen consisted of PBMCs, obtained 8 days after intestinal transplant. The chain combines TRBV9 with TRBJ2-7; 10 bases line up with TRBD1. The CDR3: CASSAAGTGEFEQYF. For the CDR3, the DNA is TGTGCCAGCAGCGCCGCCGGGACAGGGGAATTCGAGCAGTACTTC.